Sequencing of this T cell receptor (beta chain) was carried out in a study of blood T cell repertoires in COVID-19. Study-level information: The samples span acute and convalescent COVID-19 from the United States, Italy and Spain.

This clone has only a few counts. Measured with immunoSEQ multiplex PCR; TCRdb has only the in-frame clones, and not every one. The sample records approximately 360,000 clones, around 91% being singletons. The clonotype comes from a man between 18 and 35 years old with active or convalescent COVID-19. The sample consisted of peripheral blood.

Here the CDR3 DNA reads TGTGCCAGCAGTTATAATTGGGCTCAGCCCCAGCATTTT. Its protein is CASSYNWAQPQHF. This chain links TRBV28 with TRBJ1-5; D unresolved. Germline CDR1 reads MDHEN; CDR2 reads SYDVKM. The CDR3 length is 13 residues. The V end lost 4 bases, the J end lost 6 bases, and 10 bases lay between the germline ends.